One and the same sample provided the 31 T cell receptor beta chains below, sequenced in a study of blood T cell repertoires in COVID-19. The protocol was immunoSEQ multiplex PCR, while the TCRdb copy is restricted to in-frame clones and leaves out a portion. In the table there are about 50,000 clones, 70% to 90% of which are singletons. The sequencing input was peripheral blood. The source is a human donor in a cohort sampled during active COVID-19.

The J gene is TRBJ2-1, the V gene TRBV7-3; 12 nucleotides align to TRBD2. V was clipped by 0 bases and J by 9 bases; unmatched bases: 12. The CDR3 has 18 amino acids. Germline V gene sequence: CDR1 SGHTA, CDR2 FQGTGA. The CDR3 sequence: CASSLTALAGGRNTEQFF. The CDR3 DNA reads TGTGCCAGCAGCTTAACAGCCCTAGCGGGAGGGAGGAACACTGAGCAGTTCTTC.

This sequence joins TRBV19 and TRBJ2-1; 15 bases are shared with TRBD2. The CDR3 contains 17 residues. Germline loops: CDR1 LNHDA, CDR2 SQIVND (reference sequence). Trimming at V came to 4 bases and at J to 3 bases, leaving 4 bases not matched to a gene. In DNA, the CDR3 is TGTGCCAGTAGTACTCCGGGACTAGCGGGAGGCTACAATGAGCAGTTCTTC. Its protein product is CASSTPGLAGGYNEQFF.

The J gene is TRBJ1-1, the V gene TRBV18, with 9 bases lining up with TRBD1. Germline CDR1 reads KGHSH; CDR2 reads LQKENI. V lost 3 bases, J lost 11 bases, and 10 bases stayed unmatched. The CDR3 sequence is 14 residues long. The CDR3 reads CASSPTSGQGIAFF. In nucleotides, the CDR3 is TGTGCCAGCTCACCTACGTCTGGACAGGGGATCGCTTTCTTT.

CDR3 sequence reads: CASSTGVLYSEQYF. In nucleotides, the CDR3 is TGTGCCAGCAGCACGGGAGTACTCTATTCGGAGCAGTACTTC. The chain carries TRBV7-2 and TRBJ2-7; perhaps TRBD2 as D (6 bases). Germline V lookup: CDR1 SGHTA, CDR2 FQGNSA. The CDR3 runs to 14 residues. Deletions cut 5 bases from V and 7 bases from J, with 18 bases between.

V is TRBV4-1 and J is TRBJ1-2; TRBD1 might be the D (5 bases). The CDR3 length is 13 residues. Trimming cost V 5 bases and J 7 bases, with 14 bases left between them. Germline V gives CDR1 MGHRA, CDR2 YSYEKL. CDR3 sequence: CASSFMGGFGYTF. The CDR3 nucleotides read TGCGCCAGCAGCTTTATGGGGGGTTTTGGCTACACCTTC.

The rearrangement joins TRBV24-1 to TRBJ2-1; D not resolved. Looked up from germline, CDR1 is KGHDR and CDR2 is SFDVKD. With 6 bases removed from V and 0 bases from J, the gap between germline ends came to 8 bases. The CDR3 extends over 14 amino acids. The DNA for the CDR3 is TGTGCCACCAGTCCCCGCGGCTCCTACAATGAGCAGTTCTTC. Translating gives CATSPRGSYNEQFF.

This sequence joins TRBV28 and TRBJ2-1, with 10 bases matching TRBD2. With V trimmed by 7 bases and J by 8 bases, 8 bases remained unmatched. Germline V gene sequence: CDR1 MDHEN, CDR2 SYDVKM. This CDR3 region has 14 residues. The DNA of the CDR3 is TGTGCCAGCACTAGGCCTAGCGGGAGCTATGAGCAGTTCTTC. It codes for CASTRPSGSYEQFF.

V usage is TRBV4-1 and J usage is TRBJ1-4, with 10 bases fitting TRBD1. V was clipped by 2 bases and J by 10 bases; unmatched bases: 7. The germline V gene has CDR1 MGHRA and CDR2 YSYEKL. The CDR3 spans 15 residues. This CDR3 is CASSQRQGAFGKLFF. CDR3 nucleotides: TGCGCCAGCAGCCAAAGACAGGGGGCTTTTGGAAAACTGTTTTTT.

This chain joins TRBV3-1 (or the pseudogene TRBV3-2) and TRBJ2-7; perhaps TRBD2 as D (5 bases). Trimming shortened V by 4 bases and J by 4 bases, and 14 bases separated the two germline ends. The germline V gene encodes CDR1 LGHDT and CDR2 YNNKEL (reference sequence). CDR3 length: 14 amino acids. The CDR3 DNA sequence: TGTGCCAGCAGCCCCTCGCCCGGGGAATACGAGCAGTACTTC. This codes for CASSPSPGEYEQYF.

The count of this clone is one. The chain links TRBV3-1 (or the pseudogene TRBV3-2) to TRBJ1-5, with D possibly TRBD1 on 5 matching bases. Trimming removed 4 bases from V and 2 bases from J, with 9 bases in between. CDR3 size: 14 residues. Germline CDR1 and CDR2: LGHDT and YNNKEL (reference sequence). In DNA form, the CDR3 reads TGTGCCAGCAGCCTCGGACACGGCAATCAGCCCCAGCATTTT. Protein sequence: CASSLGHGNQPQHF.

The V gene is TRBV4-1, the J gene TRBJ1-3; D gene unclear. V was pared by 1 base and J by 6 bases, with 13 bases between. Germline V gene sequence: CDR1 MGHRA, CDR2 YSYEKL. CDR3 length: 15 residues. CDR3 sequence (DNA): TGCGCCAGCAGCCAAGGGGGAGGGTTTGTAAACACCATATATTTT. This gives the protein CASSQGGGFVNTIYF.

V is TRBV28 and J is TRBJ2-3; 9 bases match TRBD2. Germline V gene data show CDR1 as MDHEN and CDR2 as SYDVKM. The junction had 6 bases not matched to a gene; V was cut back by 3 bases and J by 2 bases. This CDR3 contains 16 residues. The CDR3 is CASSFLLAGNTDTQYF. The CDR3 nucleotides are TGTGCCAGCAGTTTCCTCCTAGCGGGGAACACAGATACGCAGTATTTT. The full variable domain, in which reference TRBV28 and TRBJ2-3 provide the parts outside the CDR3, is DVKVTQSSRYLVKRTGEKVFLECVQDMDHENMFWYRQDPGLGLRLIYFSYDVKMKEKGDIPEGYSVSREKKERFSLILESASTNQTSMYLCASSFLLAGNTDTQYFGPGTRLTVL.

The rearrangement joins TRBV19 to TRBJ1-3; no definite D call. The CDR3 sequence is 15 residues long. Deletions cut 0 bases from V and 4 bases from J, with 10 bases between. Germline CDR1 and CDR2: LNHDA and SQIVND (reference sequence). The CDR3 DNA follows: TGTGCCAGTAGTATAGAACTTCTGAACGGAAACACCATATATTTT. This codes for CASSIELLNGNTIYF.

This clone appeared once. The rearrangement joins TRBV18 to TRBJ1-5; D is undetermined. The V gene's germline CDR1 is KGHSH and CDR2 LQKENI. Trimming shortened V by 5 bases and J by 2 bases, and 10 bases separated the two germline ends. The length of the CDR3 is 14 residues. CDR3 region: CASSFSGRNQPQHF. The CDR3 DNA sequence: TGTGCCAGCTCATTCTCAGGTCGCAATCAGCCCCAGCATTTT. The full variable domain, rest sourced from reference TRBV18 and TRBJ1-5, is NAGVMQNPRHLVRRRGQEARLRCSPMKGHSHVYWYRQLPEEGLKFMVYLQKENIIDESGMPKERFSAEFPKEGPSILRIQQVVRGDSAAYFCASSFSGRNQPQHFGDGTRLSIL.

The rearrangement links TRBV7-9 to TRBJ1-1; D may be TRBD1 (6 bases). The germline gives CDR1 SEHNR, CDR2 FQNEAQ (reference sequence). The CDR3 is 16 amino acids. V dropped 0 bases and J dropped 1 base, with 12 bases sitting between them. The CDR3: CASSLARPGENTEAFF. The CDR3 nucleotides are TGTGCCAGCAGCTTAGCCCGCCCAGGGGAGAACACTGAAGCTTTCTTT.

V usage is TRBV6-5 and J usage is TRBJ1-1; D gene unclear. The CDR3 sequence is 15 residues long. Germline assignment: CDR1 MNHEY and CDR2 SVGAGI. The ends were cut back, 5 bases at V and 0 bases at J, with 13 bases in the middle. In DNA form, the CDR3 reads TGTGCCAGCAGTACTAGATTCTCGATGAACACTGAAGCTTTCTTT. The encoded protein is CASSTRFSMNTEAFF.

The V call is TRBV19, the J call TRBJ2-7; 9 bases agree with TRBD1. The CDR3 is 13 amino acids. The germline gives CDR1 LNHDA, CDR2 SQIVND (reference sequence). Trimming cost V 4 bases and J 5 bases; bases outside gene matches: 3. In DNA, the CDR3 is TGTGCCAGTAGTAGGGACAGGGAGGACGAGCAGTACTTC. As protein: CASSRDREDEQYF.

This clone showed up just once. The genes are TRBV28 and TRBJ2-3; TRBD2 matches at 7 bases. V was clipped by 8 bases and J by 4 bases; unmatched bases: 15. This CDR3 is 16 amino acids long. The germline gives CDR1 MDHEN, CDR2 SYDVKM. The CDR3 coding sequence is TGTGCCAGCTCTTCGGGAGGCCCGACTATGGCAGATACGCAGTATTTT. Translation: CASSSGGPTMADTQYF.

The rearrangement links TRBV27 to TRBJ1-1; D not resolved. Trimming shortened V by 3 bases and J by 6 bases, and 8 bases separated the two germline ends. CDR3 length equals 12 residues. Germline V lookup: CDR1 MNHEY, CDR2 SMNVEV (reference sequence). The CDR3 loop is CASSFRGAEAFF. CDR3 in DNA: TGTGCCAGCAGTTTTCGAGGAGCTGAAGCTTTCTTT.

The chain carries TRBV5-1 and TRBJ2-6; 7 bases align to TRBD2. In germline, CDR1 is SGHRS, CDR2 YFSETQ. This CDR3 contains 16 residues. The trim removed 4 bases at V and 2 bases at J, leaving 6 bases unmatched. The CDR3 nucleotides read TGCGCCAGCAGCCCAGGACGGGGGGCTGGGGCCAACGTCCTGACTTTC. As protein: CASSPGRGAGANVLTF.

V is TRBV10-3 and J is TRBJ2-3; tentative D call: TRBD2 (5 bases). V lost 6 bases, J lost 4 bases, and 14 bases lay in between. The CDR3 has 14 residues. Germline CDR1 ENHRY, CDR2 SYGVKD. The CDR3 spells CAIRGAGLADTQYF. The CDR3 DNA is TGTGCCATCAGGGGAGCAGGATTGGCAGATACGCAGTATTTT.

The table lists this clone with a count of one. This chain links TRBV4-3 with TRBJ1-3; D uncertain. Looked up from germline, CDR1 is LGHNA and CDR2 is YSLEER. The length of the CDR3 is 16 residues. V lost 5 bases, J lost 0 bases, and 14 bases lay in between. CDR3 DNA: TGCGCCAGCAGCTTCACGGCGGGCTTCTCTGGAAACACCATATATTTT. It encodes CASSFTAGFSGNTIYF.

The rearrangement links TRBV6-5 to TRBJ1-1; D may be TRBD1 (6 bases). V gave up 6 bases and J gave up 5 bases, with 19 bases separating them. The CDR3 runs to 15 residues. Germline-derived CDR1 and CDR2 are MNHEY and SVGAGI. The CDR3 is CASRQGGFLITEAFF. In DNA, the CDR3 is TGTGCCAGCAGACAGGGTGGTTTCCTCATTACTGAAGCTTTCTTT.

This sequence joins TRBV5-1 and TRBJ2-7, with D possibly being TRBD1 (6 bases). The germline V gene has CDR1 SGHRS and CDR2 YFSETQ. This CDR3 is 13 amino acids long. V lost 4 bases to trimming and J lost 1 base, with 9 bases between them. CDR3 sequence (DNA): TGCGCCAGCAGCCTGGACAGATCCTACGAGCAGTACTTC. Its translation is CASSLDRSYEQYF.

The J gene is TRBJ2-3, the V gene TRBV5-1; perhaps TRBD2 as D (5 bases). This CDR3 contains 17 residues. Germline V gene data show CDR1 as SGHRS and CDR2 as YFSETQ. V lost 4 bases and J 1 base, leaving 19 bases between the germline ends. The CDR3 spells CASSPTLRGSGTDTQYF. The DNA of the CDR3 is TGCGCCAGCAGCCCAACGTTACGGGGTTCAGGCACAGATACGCAGTATTTT.

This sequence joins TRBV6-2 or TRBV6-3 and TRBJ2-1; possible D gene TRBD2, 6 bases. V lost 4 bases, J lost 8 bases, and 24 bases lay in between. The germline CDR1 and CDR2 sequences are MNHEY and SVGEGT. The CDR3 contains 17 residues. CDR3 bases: TGTGCCAGCAGTTCCTCCTACGGGGGAGTGGATCTGGATGAGCAGTTCTTC. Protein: CASSSSYGGVDLDEQFF.

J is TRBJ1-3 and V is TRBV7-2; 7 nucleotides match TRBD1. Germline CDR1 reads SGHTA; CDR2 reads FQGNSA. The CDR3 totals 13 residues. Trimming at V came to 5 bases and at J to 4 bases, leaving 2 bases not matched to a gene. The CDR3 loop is CASSRDRGNTIYF. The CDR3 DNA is TGTGCCAGCAGCCGGGACAGAGGAAACACCATATATTTT.

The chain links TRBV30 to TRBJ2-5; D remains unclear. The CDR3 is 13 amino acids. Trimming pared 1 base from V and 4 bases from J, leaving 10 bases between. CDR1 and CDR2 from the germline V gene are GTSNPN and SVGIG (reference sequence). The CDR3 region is CAWSEWRGETQYF. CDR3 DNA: TGTGCCTGGAGTGAATGGCGAGGAGAGACCCAGTACTTC.

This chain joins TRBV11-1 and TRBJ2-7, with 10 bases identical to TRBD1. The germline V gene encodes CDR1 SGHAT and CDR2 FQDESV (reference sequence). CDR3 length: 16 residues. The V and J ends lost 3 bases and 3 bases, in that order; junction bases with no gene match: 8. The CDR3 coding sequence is TGTGCCAGCAGCTTGGGACAGGGGAGTCTCGGCTACGAGCAGTACTTC. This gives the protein CASSLGQGSLGYEQYF.

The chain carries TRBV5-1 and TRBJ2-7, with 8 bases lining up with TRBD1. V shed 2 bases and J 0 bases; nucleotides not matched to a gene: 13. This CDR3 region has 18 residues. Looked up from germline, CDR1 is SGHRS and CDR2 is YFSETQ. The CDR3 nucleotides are TGCGCCAGCAGCTTAGAGACAGGGGTGGCTGCGAGCTCCTACGAGCAGTACTTC. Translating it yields CASSLETGVAASSYEQYF. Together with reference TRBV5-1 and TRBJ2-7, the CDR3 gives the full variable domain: KAGVTQTPRYLIKTRGQQVTLSCSPISGHRSVSWYQQTPGQGLQFLFEYFSETQRNKGNFPGRFSGRQFSNSRSEMNVSTLELGDSALYLCASSLETGVAASSYEQYFGPGTRLTVT.

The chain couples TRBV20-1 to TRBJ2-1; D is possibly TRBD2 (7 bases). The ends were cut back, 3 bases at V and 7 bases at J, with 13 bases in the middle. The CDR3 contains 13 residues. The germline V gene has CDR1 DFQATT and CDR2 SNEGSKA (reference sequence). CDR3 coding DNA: TGCAGTGCTAGTATGGGGGGGCGGAATGAGCAGTTCTTC. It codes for CSASMGGRNEQFF.